These T cell receptor beta chains were read from a single sample in a study of blood T cells in healthy people across ages. TCRdb analysed the 5' RACE reads with MiXCR anew, one entry per CDR3 protein. The sample holds hundreds of thousands of distinct CDR3 sequences, about 28% seen once. Sequenced: blood. The receptors stem from a woman older than 75 in good health. The CDR3 runs from the conserved cysteine through the conserved F or W. Each record gives: clone size, J gene, D gene, V gene, CDR3 DNA, CDR3 protein. The D gene is left open where the match is weak. Not every row has a clone size; where given, it reads once, few, many or a size class.

- TRBJ2-7 - TRBV20-1 TGCGGTGCTAGAGATACAGGACAGTTGACCTACGAGCAGTACTTC CGARDTGQLTYEQYF
many TRBJ2-3 - TRBV6-1 TGTGCCAGCAGGGGCGACAGGGATACGCAGTATTTT CASRGDRDTQYF
many TRBJ2-7 TRBD1 TRBV5-1 TGCGCCAGCAGCCCGTTCCGGGACAGGGTTTTCGGGAGGGAGCAGTACTTC CASSPFRDRVFGREQYF
once TRBJ2-1 - TRBV7-2 TGTGCCAGCAGCCTCAAAGCCCCCGGCACAGGCTACGATGAGCAGTTCTTC CASSLKAPGTGYDEQFF
few TRBJ2-2 TRBD2 TRBV20-1 TGCAGTGCTAGTCTAGCGGGGACCCCAGGGGGGGAGCTGTTTTTT CSASLAGTPGGELFF
- TRBJ2-1 - TRBV20-1 TGCAGTGCTGGTTTAGGAGGGAGCCGGGGCAATGAGCAGTTCTTC CSAGLGGSRGNEQFF
many TRBJ1-2 - TRBV9 TGTGCCAGCAGCGTAGGCACTACGGGCTATGGCTACACCTTC CASSVGTTGYGYTF
- TRBJ1-5 - TRBV24-1 TGTGCCACCTGCAGGGTTCAGCCCCAGCATTTT CATCRVQPQHF
many TRBJ2-7 TRBD1 TRBV3-1 TGTGCCAGCAGCCAAGATCTTCGGACAGGGGCATACGAGCAGTACTTC CASSQDLRTGAYEQYF
many TRBJ2-5 - TRBV6-1 TGTGCCAGCAGTGCAGTGGTAGGGATTCAAGAGACCCAGTACTTC CASSAVVGIQETQYF
- TRBJ2-4 - TRBV20-1 TGCAGTGCTCTATGGGCCCGGGGGAACAAAAACATTCAGTACTTC CSALWARGNKNIQYF
- TRBJ2-2 - TRBV5-1 TGCGCCGGCAGCTTGGACGGGGGCTCCGGGGAGCTGTTTTTT CAGSLDGGSGELFF
many TRBJ2-7 TRBD2 TRBV6-5 TGTGCCAGCAGTTATGGAGCGGGGGGCTCCTCCTACGAGCAGTACTTC CASSYGAGGSSYEQYF
many TRBJ2-1 - TRBV24-1 TGTGCCACCAGTGATTTTGGGCAGGGAGGCTACAATGAGCAGTTCTTC CATSDFGQGGYNEQFF
many TRBJ1-2 - TRBV12-3/TRBV12-4 TGTGCCAGCAGACAAGGGACATTCGGAAACTCGAATGGCTACACCTTC CASRQGTFGNSNGYTF
- TRBJ1-4 - TRBV9 TGTGCCAGCAGCGTAGCCGGGGCGGTCGGAGAAAAACTGTTTTTT CASSVAGAVGEKLFF
- TRBJ1-3 - TRBV7-9 TGTGCCAGCAGCCCGCCGGGGGTGACTGGAAACACCATATATTTT CASSPPGVTGNTIYF
many TRBJ1-5 - TRBV20-1 TGCAGTGCTACGACTACAGGGAGTACCGGCAATCAGCCCCAGCATTTT CSATTTGSTGNQPQHF
- TRBJ2-1 TRBD1 TRBV5-1 TGCGCCAGCAGCCTCGTAGGGACAGGAGCAATCAATGAGCAGTTCTTC CASSLVGTGAINEQFF
many TRBJ1-2 - TRBV25-1 TGTGCCACCTCACCGGCAGGCTTCGCGGGGGGCTACACCTTC CATSPAGFAGGYTF
many TRBJ2-5 TRBD2 TRBV6-1 TGTGCCAGCAGGAGGACTAGCGGATTCCAAGAGACCCAGTACTTC CASRRTSGFQETQYF
many TRBJ1-2 - TRBV16 TGTGCCAGCAGCCAATTCGGGGGGCGAGGCTACACCTTC CASSQFGGRGYTF